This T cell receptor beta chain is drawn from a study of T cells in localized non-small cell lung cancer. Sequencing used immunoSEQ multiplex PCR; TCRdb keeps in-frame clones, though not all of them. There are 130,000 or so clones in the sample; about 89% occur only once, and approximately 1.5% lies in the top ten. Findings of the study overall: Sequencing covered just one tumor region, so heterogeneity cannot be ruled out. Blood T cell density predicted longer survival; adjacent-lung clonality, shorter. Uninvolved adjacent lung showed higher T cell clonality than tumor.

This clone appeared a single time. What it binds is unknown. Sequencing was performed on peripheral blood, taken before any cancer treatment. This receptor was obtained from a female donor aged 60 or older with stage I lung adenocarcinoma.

The CDR3 spells CARAQANEKLFF. CDR3 sequence (DNA): TGTGCCAGGGCGCAGGCTAATGAAAAACTGTTTTTT. The V gene is TRBV2, the J gene TRBJ1-4, with unresolved D. This CDR3 is built from 12 residues. With 9 bases removed from V and 3 bases from J, the gap between germline ends came to 8 bases. The V gene's germline CDR1 is SNHLY and CDR2 FYNNEI.